The clone carrying this T cell receptor (beta chain) was seen many times. The data were obtained in a study of blood T cell repertoires in COVID-19. At the level of the study: COVID-19 samples from acute and convalescent phases originated in the United States, Italy and Spain.

Those who participated ranged in age from roughly 18 to 89 years and resided in around 22 US areas. Two consecutive negative NP/OP PCR tests, clearance, or resolved symptoms defined Cohort 3 recovery. Germline V CDR1 and CDR2: MGHRA, YSYEKL. The CDR3 extends over 16 amino acids. The trim removed 3 bases at V and 2 bases at J, leaving 4 bases unmatched. As originally analysed: By means of reference gene primer amplification, nucleated cell counts were estimated. Clones were sequenced by immunoSEQ multiplex PCR, and TCRdb holds only the in-frame ones, with some missing. That table is the source of V, J and clone size, and D and trimming were worked out from the DNA. The sample lists roughly 300,000 clones; approximately 81% were seen once.

This chain links TRBV4-1 with TRBJ2-2, with TRBD1 identical over 9 bases. This clonotype was obtained from a woman between 50 and 59 years old who had recovered from COVID-19. The sample taken for sequencing was PBMCs or T cells enriched from blood (not recorded which). CDR3 protein: CASSQGQGLNTGELFF. DNA for the CDR3: TGCGCCAGCAGCCAGGGACAGGGCCTTAACACCGGGGAGCTGTTTTTT.